This TCR beta chain was captured in a study of shared T cell receptors in the human thymus. In germline, CDR1 is SQVTM, CDR2 ANQGSEA. V lost 4 bases to trimming and J lost 1 base, with 17 bases between them. The CDR3 spans 15 residues. Only in-frame clones appear in the TCRdb table, and some are missing; sequencing was by immunoSEQ multiplex PCR. The profile shows some 700,000 clones, approximately 85% of them singletons. A further study also used this sample, focusing on human thymus T cells. From that report: Overlap was high between thymic repertoires from unrelated individuals, as reported in related research.

The J gene is TRBJ2-7, the V gene TRBV29-1; possibly TRBD1 for D (5 bases). Material: thymocytes. The origin of this receptor is a girl in the first two years of life with a congenital heart defect. For the CDR3, the DNA is TGCAGCGTTGGGATTATTTGGGGCCTTTCCTACGAGCAGTACTTC. Its translation is CSVGIIWGLSYEQYF.